These 25 T cell receptor beta chains originate from one sample sequenced in a study of T-cell reconstitution after alpha-beta-depleted transplantation in children. A TCRbeta library incorporating unique molecular identifiers was prepared. TCRdb used MiXCR to reprocess the PCR reads, holding one entry per CDR3 protein. This table has some 280,000 distinct CDR3 sequences, more than 9% appearing once. Here the sequenced sample was PBMCs from the stem cell graft donor, taken from the stem cell graft. The receptors come from a human donor who donated a stem cell graft to a child with SCID.

This clonotype occurred many times. The chain joins TRBV15 to TRBJ2-5; 8 bases are a match to TRBD1. Germline loops: CDR1 LNHNV, CDR2 YYDKDF (reference sequence). This CDR3 spans 14 amino acids. The J segment lost 5 bases and the V segment lost 5 bases, leaving 7 bases of the junction unmatched. The CDR3 loop is CATSPGQGSETQYF. The DNA of the CDR3 is TGTGCCACCAGCCCCGGACAGGGAAGCGAGACCCAGTACTTC.

The table lists this clonotype with many counts. This rearrangement joins TRBV14 to TRBJ2-1, with 8 bases identical to TRBD2. The trim removed 1 base at V and 9 bases at J, leaving 11 bases unmatched. Germline CDR1 SGHDN, CDR2 FVKESK. CDR3 length: 16 amino acids. CDR3 sequence reads: CASSQAPSSGYSEQFF. Written as DNA, the CDR3 is TGTGCCAGCAGCCAAGCTCCATCTAGCGGGTATTCTGAGCAGTTCTTC.

The chain couples TRBV3-1 to TRBJ2-3; 11 nucleotides line up with TRBD2. The CDR3 has 17 residues. J was trimmed by 0 bases and V by 1 base; bases with no gene match: 3. The germline V gene encodes CDR1 LGHDT and CDR2 YNNKEL (reference sequence). CDR3 in amino acids: CASSQGLAGISTDTQYF. Written as DNA, the CDR3 is TGTGCCAGCAGCCAAGGACTAGCGGGGATTAGCACAGATACGCAGTATTTT.

This clonotype has only a few counts. J is TRBJ2-2 and V is TRBV29-1; the match to TRBD1 covers 10 bases. Germline CDR1 SQVTM, CDR2 ANQGSEA. The CDR3 spans 14 residues. V was pared by 3 bases and J by 7 bases, with 5 bases of the junction left unmatched. The CDR3 reads CSVDGTGAYGELFF. The CDR3 bases are TGCAGCGTTGACGGGACAGGGGCTTACGGGGAGCTGTTTTTT.

The genes are TRBV20-1 and TRBJ2-7; no definite D call. CDR1 is DFQATT, CDR2 SNEGSKA, per germline (reference sequence). V lost 3 bases and J lost 2, with 8 bases in between. The CDR3 has 12 residues. The DNA of the CDR3 is TGCAGTGCTAGGGACCTTGCCTACGAGCAGTACTTC. Protein sequence: CSARDLAYEQYF.

This clonotype has a count of ten or more. The chain couples TRBV29-1 to TRBJ2-5; D may correspond to TRBD1 or TRBD2 (6 bases each). V lost 1 base and J 4 bases, leaving 10 bases between the germline ends. CDR1 is SQVTM and CDR2 is ANQGSEA in the germline V gene. The CDR3 runs 13 residues. CDR3 sequence reads: CSVEVRGRETQYF. For the CDR3, the DNA is TGCAGCGTTGAAGTCCGGGGGCGAGAGACCCAGTACTTC.

The V gene is TRBV6-2 or TRBV6-3, the J gene TRBJ2-7; 7 bases are a match to TRBD1. V was pared by 6 bases and J by 2 bases, with 10 bases of the junction left unmatched. The CDR3 has 15 amino acids. The germline gives CDR1 MNHEY, CDR2 SVGEGT. CDR3 nucleotide sequence: TGTGCCAGCAGCCACCCGGACAGGAACCCCTACGAGCAGTACTTC. Protein: CASSHPDRNPYEQYF.

The V and J genes are TRBV20-1 and TRBJ2-7; TRBD1 agrees at 8 bases. V shed 8 bases, J shed 6 bases, and the junction held 6 bases outside the gene matches. The CDR3 has 11 residues. Germline V lookup: CDR1 DFQATT, CDR2 SNEGSKA (reference sequence). The CDR3 coding sequence is TGCAGTACGAGACAGGGGTTCGAGCAGTACTTC. This sequence encodes CSTRQGFEQYF.

This chain joins TRBV20-1 and TRBJ2-3, with TRBD2 as a possible D gene (5 bases). Germline loops: CDR1 DFQATT, CDR2 SNEGSKA (reference sequence). V was clipped by 6 bases and J by 6 bases, with 13 bases between them. CDR3 length equals 12 residues. CDR3 amino acids: CSARGLVDTQYF. The CDR3 region has the DNA TGCAGTGCCCGAGGACTTGTGGATACGCAGTATTTT.

This clonotype has a handful of counts. The DNA for the CDR3 is TGCGCCAGCCAGAGGACAGGGGGGTACGAGCAGTACTTC. This gives the protein CASQRTGGYEQYF. This rearrangement joins TRBV5-1 to TRBJ2-7, with TRBD1 matching over 10 bases. Germline CDR1 and CDR2: SGHRS and YFSETQ. V lost 7 bases, J lost 4 bases, and 5 bases stayed unmatched. The CDR3 is made up of 13 amino acids.

This clonotype was picked up a small number of times. This chain links TRBV20-1 with TRBJ2-1, with 9 bases identical to TRBD2. The CDR3 contains 15 residues. Trimming took 3 bases from V and 2 from J; bases not matched to a gene: 5. Germline CDR1 DFQATT, CDR2 SNEGSKA (reference sequence). The CDR3 nucleotides read TGCAGTGCTAGTAGTCTAGCGGGGACCTACAATGAGCAGTTCTTC. It codes for CSASSLAGTYNEQFF.

The chain has TRBV12-3 or TRBV12-4 and TRBJ2-5; TRBD1 matches at 7 bases. This CDR3 contains 14 residues. Trimming took 6 bases from V and 1 from J; bases not matched to a gene: 5. The CDR3 region has the DNA TGTGCCAGCAGCCGACAGGGCATCCAAGAGACCCAGTACTTC. It is translated as CASSRQGIQETQYF.

V is TRBV18 and J is TRBJ2-1, with no clear D. The V and J ends lost 6 bases and 4 bases respectively, with 10 bases between them. CDR3 length: 13 residues. Germline V lookup: CDR1 KGHSH, CDR2 LQKENI. This CDR3 is CASSTVLYNEQFF. The CDR3 nucleotides read TGTGCCAGCTCCACCGTCCTGTACAATGAGCAGTTCTTC.

The V and J genes are TRBV12-3 or TRBV12-4 and TRBJ2-7, with D possibly TRBD1 on 7 matching bases. The CDR3 is 13 amino acids. V was cut by 10 bases and J by 3 bases, with 16 bases left in between. The CDR3 protein is CATMEGAGYEQYF. CDR3 nucleotide sequence: TGTGCCACCATGGAGGGGGCTGGCTACGAGCAGTACTTC.

This clonotype occurred a few times. The chain joins TRBV5-1 to TRBJ2-2; the D gene is possibly TRBD2 (5 bases). The CDR3 is 15 residues long. Germline CDR1 SGHRS, CDR2 YFSETQ. V dropped 5 bases and J dropped 3 bases, with 14 bases sitting between them. CDR3 nucleotide sequence: TGCGCCAGCAGACCCCGGGGTAACTACACCGGGGAGCTGTTTTTT. Protein: CASRPRGNYTGELFF.

This chain connects TRBV27 to TRBJ1-6, with 9 bases that match TRBD1. The CDR3 runs 17 residues. The trim removed 4 bases at V and 7 bases at J, leaving 11 bases unmatched. Per germline, CDR1 MNHEY and CDR2 SMNVEV (reference sequence). CDR3 coding DNA: TGTGCCAGCAGTTGGGAAACAGGGGGCGGCGAGAATTCACCCCTCCACTTT. Its translation: CASSWETGGGENSPLHF.

This clonotype was seen a few times. The chain uses TRBV20-1 and TRBJ2-5, with TRBD2 identical over 10 bases. The CDR3 is made up of 15 amino acids. Trimming cost V 1 base and J 2 bases; bases outside gene matches: 4. CDR1 and CDR2 (germline): DFQATT, SNEGSKA (reference sequence). CDR3 bases: TGCAGTGCTAGAGCTAGCGGGGGACTACAAGAGACCCAGTACTTC. This gives the protein CSARASGGLQETQYF.

In this sample, this clonotype turned up a few times. The CDR3 region is CASSKGIGVQYF. CDR3 nucleotides: TGTGCCAGCAGCAAAGGGATTGGCGTTCAGTACTTC. This chain joins TRBV21-1 and TRBJ2-4. TRBV21-1 is a pseudogene. The length of the CDR3 is 12 residues.

This clonotype has more than one count but fewer than ten. V and J are TRBV29-1 and TRBJ2-2; D ambiguous. CDR3 size: 12 residues. The germline V gene has CDR1 SQVTM and CDR2 ANQGSEA. V was shortened by 4 bases and J by 0 bases, with 3 bases between the two germline ends. In DNA, the CDR3 is TGCAGCGTTGGATCGAACACCGGGGAGCTGTTTTTT. Protein sequence: CSVGSNTGELFF.

On this clonotype itself: A read error may be the cause here, since a much bigger clone is one base away. The chain uses TRBV7-8 and TRBJ2-2, with D maybe TRBD1 (6 bases). CDR1 is SGHVS and CDR2 is FQNEAQ in the germline V gene. Trimming pared 4 bases from V and 9 bases from J, leaving 15 bases between. The CDR3 totals 14 residues. The CDR3 region has the DNA TGTGCCAGCAGCTCTCAGGGGTGTGGGCGGGAGCTGTTTTTT. The encoded protein is CASSSQGCGRELFF. Supplemented by reference TRBV7-8 and TRBJ2-2, the full variable domain reads GAGVSQSPRYKVAKRGQDVALRCDPISGHVSLFWYQQALGQGPEFLTYFQNEAQLDKSGLPSDRFFAERPEGSVSTLKIQRTQQEDSAVYLCASSSQGCGRELFFGEGSRLTVL.

There are a few counts of this clonotype. The chain carries TRBV7-9 and TRBJ2-7; D gene unclear. This CDR3 spans 14 amino acids. Trimming cost V 2 bases and J 0 bases, with 8 bases left between them. Germline V CDR1 and CDR2: SEHNR, FQNEAQ (reference sequence). The CDR3 reads CASSLRQYSYEQYF. CDR3 coding DNA: TGTGCCAGCAGCTTACGACAATACTCCTACGAGCAGTACTTC.

V usage is TRBV11-2 and J usage is TRBJ2-2; weak D call: TRBD1 (5 bases). V lost 1 base, J lost 0 bases, and 6 bases lay in between. The CDR3 is made up of 15 amino acids. Germline CDR1 SGHAT, CDR2 FQNNGV. CDR3 coding DNA: TGTGCCAGCAGCTTAGCCAGGGCGAACACCGGGGAGCTGTTTTTT. Translating gives CASSLARANTGELFF.

The chain links TRBV5-1 to TRBJ2-5; the match to TRBD2 covers 10 bases. V shed 0 bases and J 2 bases; nucleotides not matched to a gene: 4. The germline V gene has CDR1 SGHRS and CDR2 YFSETQ. The CDR3 is 16 amino acids. This CDR3 reads CASSLAVAGGQETQYF. CDR3 nucleotides: TGCGCCAGCAGCTTGGCGGTAGCGGGGGGACAAGAGACCCAGTACTTC. The full variable domain, with the rest looked up from reference TRBV5-1 and TRBJ2-5, is KAGVTQTPRYLIKTRGQQVTLSCSPISGHRSVSWYQQTPGQGLQFLFEYFSETQRNKGNFPGRFSGRQFSNSRSEMNVSTLELGDSALYLCASSLAVAGGQETQYFGPGTRLLVL.

The chain is built from TRBV4-1 and TRBJ2-7, with unresolved D. The germline gives CDR1 MGHRA, CDR2 YSYEKL. Trimming took off 2 bases at V and 6 bases at J, with 14 bases between the two ends. The length of the CDR3 is 14 residues. The CDR3 spells CASSQPTLPPEQYF. Written as DNA, the CDR3 is TGCGCCAGCAGCCAACCGACCCTACCCCCCGAGCAGTACTTC.

In this sample, this clonotype turned up a few times. CDR3 DNA sequence: TGTGCCAGCAGTTCACTAGCGGGGGGGCCGGGTGAGCAGTTCTTC. Translating gives CASSSLAGGPGEQFF. The V call is TRBV7-3, the J call TRBJ2-1; 13 positions match TRBD2. J was trimmed by 9 bases and V by 6 bases; bases with no gene match: 8. The CDR3 spans 15 residues. Germline assignment: CDR1 SGHTA and CDR2 FQGTGA.